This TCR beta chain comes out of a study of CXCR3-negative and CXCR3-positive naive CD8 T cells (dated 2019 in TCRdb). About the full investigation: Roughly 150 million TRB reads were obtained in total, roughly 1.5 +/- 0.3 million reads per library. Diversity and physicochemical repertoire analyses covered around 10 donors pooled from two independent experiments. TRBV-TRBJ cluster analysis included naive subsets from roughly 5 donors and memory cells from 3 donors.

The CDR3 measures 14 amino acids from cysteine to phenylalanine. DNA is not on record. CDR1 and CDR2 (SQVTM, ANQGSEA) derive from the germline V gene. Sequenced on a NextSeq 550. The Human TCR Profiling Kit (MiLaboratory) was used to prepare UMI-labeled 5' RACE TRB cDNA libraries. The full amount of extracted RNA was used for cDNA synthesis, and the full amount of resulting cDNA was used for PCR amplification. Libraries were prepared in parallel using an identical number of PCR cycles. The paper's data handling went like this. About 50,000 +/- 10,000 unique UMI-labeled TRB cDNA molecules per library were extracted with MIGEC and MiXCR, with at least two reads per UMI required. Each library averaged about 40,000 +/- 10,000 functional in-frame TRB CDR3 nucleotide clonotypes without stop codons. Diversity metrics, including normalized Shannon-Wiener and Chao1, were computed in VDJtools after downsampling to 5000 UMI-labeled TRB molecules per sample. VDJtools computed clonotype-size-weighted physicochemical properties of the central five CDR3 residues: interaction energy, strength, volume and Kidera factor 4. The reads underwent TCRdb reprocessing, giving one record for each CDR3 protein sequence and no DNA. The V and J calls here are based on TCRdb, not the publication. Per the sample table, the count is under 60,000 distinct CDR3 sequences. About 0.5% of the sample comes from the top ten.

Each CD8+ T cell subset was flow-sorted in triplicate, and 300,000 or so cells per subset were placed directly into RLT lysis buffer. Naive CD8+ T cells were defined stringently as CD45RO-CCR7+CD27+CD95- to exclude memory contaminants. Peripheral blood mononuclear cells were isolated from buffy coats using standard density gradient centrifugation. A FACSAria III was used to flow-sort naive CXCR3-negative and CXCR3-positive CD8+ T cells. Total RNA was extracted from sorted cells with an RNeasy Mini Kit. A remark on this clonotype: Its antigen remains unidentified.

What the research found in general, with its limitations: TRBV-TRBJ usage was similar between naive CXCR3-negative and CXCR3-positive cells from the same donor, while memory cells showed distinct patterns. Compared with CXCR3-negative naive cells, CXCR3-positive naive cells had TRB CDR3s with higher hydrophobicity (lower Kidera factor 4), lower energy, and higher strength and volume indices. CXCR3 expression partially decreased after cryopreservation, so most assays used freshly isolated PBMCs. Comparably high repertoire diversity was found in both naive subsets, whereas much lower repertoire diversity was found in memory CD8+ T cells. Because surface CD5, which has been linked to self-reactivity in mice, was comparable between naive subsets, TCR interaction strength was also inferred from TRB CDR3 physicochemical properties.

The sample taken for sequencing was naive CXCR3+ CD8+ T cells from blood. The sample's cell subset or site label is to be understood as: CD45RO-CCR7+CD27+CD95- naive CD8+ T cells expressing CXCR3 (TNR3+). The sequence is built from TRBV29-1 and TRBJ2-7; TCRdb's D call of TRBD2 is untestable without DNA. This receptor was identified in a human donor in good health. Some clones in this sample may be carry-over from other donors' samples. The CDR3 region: CSVQTSGGGYEQYF.